These T cell receptor beta chains were read from a single sample in a study of T cells in Graves' hyperthyroidism and ophthalmopathy. TCRdb re-derived calls from the multiplex PCR reads in MiXCR, one entry per CDR3 protein. The sample shows 300,000 to 400,000 distinct CDR3 sequences, roughly 23% of them seen only once. The specimen sequenced was blood. These receptors were obtained from a woman aged 45-60 years with Graves' hyperthyroidism. The CDR3 runs from the conserved cysteine through the conserved F or W. A D gene is named only where the DNA matches it firmly. Rows give clone size only sometimes, using once, few, many, or a class for an expanded clone.

clone_size: -; j_call: TRBJ2-3; d_call: -; v_call: TRBV9; cdr3_nt: TGTGCCACCAGTTACGGGGGAGTCGCAGATACGCAGTATTTT; cdr3_aa: CATSYGGVADTQYF
clone_size: many; j_call: TRBJ2-1; d_call: -; v_call: TRBV28; cdr3_nt: TGTGCCAGCAGGAAATCGAGCTCCTACAATGAGCAGTTCTTC; cdr3_aa: CASRKSSSYNEQFF
clone_size: -; j_call: TRBJ2-5; d_call: TRBD2; v_call: TRBV7-2; cdr3_nt: TGTGCCAGCAGCTTAGATGGGGAGGGCCAAGAGACCCAGTACTTC; cdr3_aa: CASSLDGEGQETQYF
clone_size: many; j_call: TRBJ1-2; d_call: -; v_call: TRBV28; cdr3_nt: TGTGCCAGCCGATACAGGGTCAGCTATGGCTACACCTTC; cdr3_aa: CASRYRVSYGYTF
clone_size: many; j_call: TRBJ2-2; d_call: -; v_call: TRBV11-1; cdr3_nt: TGTGCCAGCAGCCCTGGAAGGTTTAAGGCGGGTCCCGGGGAGCTGTTTTTT; cdr3_aa: CASSPGRFKAGPGELFF
clone_size: few; j_call: TRBJ2-2; d_call: -; v_call: TRBV5-1; cdr3_nt: TGCGCCAGCAGCTTGGTTGAGGGTTCCGGGGAGCTGTTTTTT; cdr3_aa: CASSLVEGSGELFF
clone_size: -; j_call: TRBJ2-3; d_call: TRBD1; v_call: TRBV9; cdr3_nt: TGTGCCAGCAGCACAGGGGGCTCTCAGCCCCAGTATTTT; cdr3_aa: CASSTGGSQPQYF
clone_size: many; j_call: TRBJ2-1; d_call: -; v_call: TRBV12-3/TRBV12-4; cdr3_nt: TGTGCCAGCAGTTTAGTCCCTAGCAGCTACAATGAGCAGTTCTTC; cdr3_aa: CASSLVPSSYNEQFF
clone_size: -; j_call: TRBJ2-1; d_call: TRBD2; v_call: TRBV30; cdr3_nt: TGTGCCTGGACCCTGGGTGGCGGGGGTTACAATGAGCAGTTCTTC; cdr3_aa: CAWTLGGGGYNEQFF
clone_size: many; j_call: TRBJ1-2; d_call: -; v_call: TRBV11-2; cdr3_nt: TGTGCCAGCAGCACCCTCGGCGGAATCTATGGCTACACCTTC; cdr3_aa: CASSTLGGIYGYTF
clone_size: many; j_call: TRBJ1-1; d_call: -; v_call: TRBV2; cdr3_nt: TGTGCCAGCAGTGAGACCATGCCAACTGAAGCTTTCTTT; cdr3_aa: CASSETMPTEAFF
clone_size: -; j_call: TRBJ2-1; d_call: TRBD2; v_call: TRBV5-1; cdr3_nt: TGCGCCAGCAGCTTCGCTGGGACTAGCGCACGATACAATGAGCAGTTCTTC; cdr3_aa: CASSFAGTSARYNEQFF
clone_size: many; j_call: TRBJ2-3; d_call: TRBD2; v_call: TRBV7-2; cdr3_nt: TGTGCCAGCAGAGGGCTAGCGGGAACCACAGATACGCAGTATTTT; cdr3_aa: CASRGLAGTTDTQYF
clone_size: few; j_call: TRBJ2-5; d_call: TRBD2; v_call: TRBV20-1; cdr3_nt: TGCAGTGCTAGCTCTAGCGGGGGGGCAACTCCCCGCCGAGAGACCCAGTACTTC; cdr3_aa: CSASSSGGATPRRETQYF
clone_size: -; j_call: TRBJ1-6; d_call: TRBD1; v_call: TRBV28; cdr3_nt: TGTGCCAGCAGTTCCGGGGACAGGCCAGGACCCCTCCACTTT; cdr3_aa: CASSSGDRPGPLHF
clone_size: -; j_call: TRBJ2-1; d_call: TRBD2; v_call: TRBV6-1; cdr3_nt: TGTGCCAGCGACGCACGTGGAGCGGGAAAGGGTGAGCAGTTCTTC; cdr3_aa: CASDARGAGKGEQFF
clone_size: few; j_call: TRBJ2-3; d_call: -; v_call: TRBV20-1; cdr3_nt: TGCAGTGCTAGAGGCGGGACAGCAGATACGCAGTATTTT; cdr3_aa: CSARGGTADTQYF
clone_size: many; j_call: TRBJ2-1; d_call: TRBD2; v_call: TRBV24-1; cdr3_nt: TGTGCCACCAGTGATTTTGCCAGCGGGATGTACAATGAGCAGTTCTTC; cdr3_aa: CATSDFASGMYNEQFF
clone_size: many; j_call: TRBJ2-1; d_call: TRBD1; v_call: TRBV27; cdr3_nt: TGTGCCAGCAGTGCACAGGGGGCGGGTTACAATGAGCAGTTCTTC; cdr3_aa: CASSAQGAGYNEQFF
clone_size: few; j_call: TRBJ2-5; d_call: -; v_call: TRBV28; cdr3_nt: TGTGCCAGCAGTCAACGGGAGACCCAGTACTTC; cdr3_aa: CASSQRETQYF
clone_size: many; j_call: TRBJ2-7; d_call: TRBD2; v_call: TRBV11-2; cdr3_nt: TGTGCCAGCAGCTCATTAGCGGGGTCCTCCTACGAGCAGTACTTC; cdr3_aa: CASSSLAGSSYEQYF
clone_size: -; j_call: TRBJ1-2; d_call: -; v_call: TRBV19; cdr3_nt: TGTGCCAGTAGCGACGCGGGCTATGGCTACACCTTC; cdr3_aa: CASSDAGYGYTF
clone_size: few; j_call: TRBJ2-2; d_call: -; v_call: TRBV7-6; cdr3_nt: TGTGCCAGCAGTTTCTCCCGGGAGCTGTTTTTT; cdr3_aa: CASSFSRELFF
clone_size: many; j_call: TRBJ2-3; d_call: -; v_call: TRBV20-1; cdr3_nt: TGCAGTGCTAAATTGGGGACTTGGGCGGGGGATACGCAGTATTTT; cdr3_aa: CSAKLGTWAGDTQYF
clone_size: many; j_call: TRBJ2-7; d_call: -; v_call: TRBV28; cdr3_nt: TGTGCCAGCAGCTCAGGGAAATACGAGCAGTACTTC; cdr3_aa: CASSSGKYEQYF
clone_size: many; j_call: TRBJ2-7; d_call: TRBD1; v_call: TRBV30; cdr3_nt: TGTGCCTGGAGGGGGACAGGTAGTACCTACGAGCAGTACTTC; cdr3_aa: CAWRGTGSTYEQYF
clone_size: many; j_call: TRBJ2-1; d_call: TRBD2; v_call: TRBV28; cdr3_nt: TGTGCCAGCAGCCTGACTAGCGGAGGCTACAATGAGCAGTTCTTC; cdr3_aa: CASSLTSGGYNEQFF
clone_size: once; j_call: TRBJ1-5; d_call: -; v_call: TRBV28; cdr3_nt: TGTGCCAGCAGTTTAGGTCCGGGACTCTTAAGCAATCAGCCCCAGCATTTT; cdr3_aa: CASSLGPGLLSNQPQHF
clone_size: -; j_call: TRBJ2-3; d_call: TRBD2; v_call: TRBV28; cdr3_nt: TGTGCCAGCAGTTTAATATTGATACTAGCGGGGGCCACAGATACGCAGTATTTT; cdr3_aa: CASSLILILAGATDTQYF
clone_size: once; j_call: TRBJ2-3; d_call: -; v_call: TRBV5-8; cdr3_nt: TGTGCCAGTCGGGGGGCTGGGGGACCCACAGATACGCAGTATTTT; cdr3_aa: CASRGAGGPTDTQYF